The present T cell receptor beta chain was sequenced within a study of OX40 agonist ivuxolimab in advanced cancers. Regarding the complete study: Ivuxolimab was a fully human IgG2 agonistic monoclonal antibody targeting the costimulatory receptor OX40 (CD134). Intravenous ivuxolimab was administered to patients every 2 weeks at six dose levels: 0.01, 0.1, 0.3, 1.5, 3 and 10 mg/kg. The monotherapy dose-escalation portion (N ≈ 56 patients) of the phase I ivuxolimab trial is reported in the paper. In the dose-escalation cohort, around 80% of patients were male, and the mean age was roughly 60 years with a range of roughly 20 to 85. Among the roughly 52 dose-escalation patients, around 19 had hepatocellular carcinoma, around 15 melanoma, 9 renal cell carcinoma and 9 head and neck cancer. Partial responses occurred in three dose-escalation patients: two with cutaneous melanoma and one with hepatocellular carcinoma. Prior anti-PD-1, anti-PD-L1 or anti-CTLA-4 therapy was permitted, and checkpoint inhibitors had been received by approximately 39% of dose-escalation patients. Peripheral TCRbeta sequencing aimed to test whether ivuxolimab altered TCR sequence diversity and caused clonal T-cell expansion. Broader findings and caveats from the paper: At doses from 0.1 to 3.0 mg/kg, clonal expansion was seen in both CD4+ and CD8+ blood T cells between baseline and week 6. On average, CD8+ T cells showed more expanded clones than CD4+ T cells after ivuxolimab. In the 0.1-3.0 mg/kg groups, partial responders had among the lowest normalized peripheral clonal expansion, particularly in CD8+ T cells. Low levels of normalized T-cell clonal expansion were also shown by some nonresponding patients. The antigen specificity of the peripheral T cells that underwent clonal expansion was not determined.

For sequencing of the TCRbeta CDR3 region, genomic DNA was extracted from the sorted cells. TCRbeta CDR3 regions were sequenced using the immunoSEQ Assay. As stored in TCRdb, this immuneACCESS dataset retains in-frame rearrangements with V and J assigned. A fraction of the clones does not appear; measured against another copy, unresolved V genes explain less than half of the discrepancy, and the remainder lacks a known reason. The sample table records approximately 13,000 clones; roughly 84% of these occur just once. The ten largest clones represent over 40% of the sample. On this clone: Its binding antigen is unknown. Base qualities were left out, and no much larger clone turns up one base away.

Patients with autoimmune disease history or receiving systemic immunosuppression were excluded from the trial. Peripheral blood for TCR sequencing was collected from all dose cohorts at baseline, on cycle 4 day 1, and on cycle 7 day 1. The samples were taken from a phase I, first-in-human, multicenter, open-label dose-escalation trial of ivuxolimab. Adults with locally advanced or metastatic head and neck squamous cell, hepatocellular, melanoma or renal cell carcinoma were enrolled in the trial. CD4+ and CD8+ T cells were sorted separately from peripheral blood before TCR sequencing. CDR1 and CDR2, looked up from the germline V gene (reference sequence), are GTSNPN and SVGIG. V is cut by 0 bases and J by 2 bases, and the space between the germline ends is 8 bases. There are 13 amino acids in the CDR3, from cysteine to phenylalanine inclusive. Kept here is only the CDR3 DNA, which spans 39 bases and is read in frame from base 1.

This TCR was recovered from an adult with an advanced solid tumor such as melanoma, head and neck, liver or kidney cancer. This chain joins TRBV30 to TRBJ2-7; the D gene is perhaps TRBD1, from 6 matching bases. The specimen was CD4+ or CD8+ T cells sorted from blood, collected in a trial of the OX40 agonist ivuxolimab. CDR3 reads: CAWSVDSAYEQYF. The nucleotide sequence is TGTGCCTGGAGTGTGGACAGCGCCTACGAGCAGTACTTC.